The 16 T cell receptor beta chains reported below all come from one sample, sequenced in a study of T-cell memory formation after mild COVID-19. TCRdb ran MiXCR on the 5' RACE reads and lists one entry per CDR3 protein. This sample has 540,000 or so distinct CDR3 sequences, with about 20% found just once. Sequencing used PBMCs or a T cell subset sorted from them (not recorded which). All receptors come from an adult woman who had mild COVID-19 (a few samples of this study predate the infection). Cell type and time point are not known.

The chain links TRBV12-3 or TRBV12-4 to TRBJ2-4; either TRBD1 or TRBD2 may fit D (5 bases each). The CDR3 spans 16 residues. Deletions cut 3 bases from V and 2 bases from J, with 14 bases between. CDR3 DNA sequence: TGTGCCAGCAGTTTCGGGGCTATGCGGACCAAAAACATTCAGTACTTC. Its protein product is CASSFGAMRTKNIQYF.

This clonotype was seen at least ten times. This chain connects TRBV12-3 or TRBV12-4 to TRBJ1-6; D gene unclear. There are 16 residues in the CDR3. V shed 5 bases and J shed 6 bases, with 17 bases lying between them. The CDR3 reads CASSGIGLTTNSPLHF. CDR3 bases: TGTGCCAGCAGTGGGATTGGGCTGACCACTAATTCACCCCTCCACTTT.

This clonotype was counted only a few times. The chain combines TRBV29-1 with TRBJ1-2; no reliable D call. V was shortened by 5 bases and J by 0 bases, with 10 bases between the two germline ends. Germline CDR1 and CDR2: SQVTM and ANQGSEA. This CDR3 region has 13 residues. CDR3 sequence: CSVLGASNYGYTF. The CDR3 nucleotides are TGCAGCGTTTTAGGAGCCTCTAACTATGGCTACACCTTC.

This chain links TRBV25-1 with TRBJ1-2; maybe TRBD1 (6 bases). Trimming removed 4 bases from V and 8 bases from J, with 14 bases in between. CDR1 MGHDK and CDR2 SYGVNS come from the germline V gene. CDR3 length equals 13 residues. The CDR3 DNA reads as TGTGCCAGCAGTGCCTCGTGGGGGCGCGGCTACACCTTC. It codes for CASSASWGRGYTF.

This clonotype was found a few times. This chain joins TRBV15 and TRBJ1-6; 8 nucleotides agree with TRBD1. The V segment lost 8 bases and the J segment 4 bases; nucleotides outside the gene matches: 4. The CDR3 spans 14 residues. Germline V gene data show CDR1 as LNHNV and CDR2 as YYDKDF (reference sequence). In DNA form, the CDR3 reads TGTGCCACCCGAGGACAGGGTTATAATTCACCCCTCCACTTT. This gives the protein CATRGQGYNSPLHF. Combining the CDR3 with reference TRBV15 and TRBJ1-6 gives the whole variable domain DAMVIQNPRYQVTQFGKPVTLSCSQTLNHNVMYWYQQKSSQAPKLLFHYYDKDFNNEADTPDNFQSRRPNTSFCFLDIRSPGLGDTAMYLCATRGQGYNSPLHFGNGTRLTVT.

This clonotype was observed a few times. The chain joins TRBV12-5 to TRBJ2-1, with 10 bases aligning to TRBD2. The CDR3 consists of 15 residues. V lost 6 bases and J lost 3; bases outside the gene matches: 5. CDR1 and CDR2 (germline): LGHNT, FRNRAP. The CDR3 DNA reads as TGTGCTAGTGGAACCGGGACTAGCGTCTACAATGAGCAGTTCTTC. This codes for CASGTGTSVYNEQFF.

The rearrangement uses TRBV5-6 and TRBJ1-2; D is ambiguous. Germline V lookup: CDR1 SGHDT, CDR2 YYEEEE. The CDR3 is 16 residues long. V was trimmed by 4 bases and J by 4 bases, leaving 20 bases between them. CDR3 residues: CASSLPGGMGIYGYTF. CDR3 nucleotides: TGTGCCAGCAGCCTACCCGGCGGTATGGGGATCTATGGCTACACCTTC.

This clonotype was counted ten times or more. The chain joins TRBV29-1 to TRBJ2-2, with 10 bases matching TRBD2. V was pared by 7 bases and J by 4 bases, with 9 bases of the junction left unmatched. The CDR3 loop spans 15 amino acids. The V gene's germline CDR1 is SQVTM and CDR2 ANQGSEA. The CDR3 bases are TGCAGCGCTAGAGGACTAGCGGATTCCACCGGGGAGCTGTTTTTT. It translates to CSARGLADSTGELFF.

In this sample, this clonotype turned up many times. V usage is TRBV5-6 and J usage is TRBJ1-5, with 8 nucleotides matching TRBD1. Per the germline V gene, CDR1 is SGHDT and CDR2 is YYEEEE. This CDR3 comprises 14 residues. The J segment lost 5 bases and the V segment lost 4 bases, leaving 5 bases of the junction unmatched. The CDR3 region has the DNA TGTGCCAGCAGCCTAAGACAGGGGTATCAGCCCCAGCATTTT. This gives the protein CASSLRQGYQPQHF.

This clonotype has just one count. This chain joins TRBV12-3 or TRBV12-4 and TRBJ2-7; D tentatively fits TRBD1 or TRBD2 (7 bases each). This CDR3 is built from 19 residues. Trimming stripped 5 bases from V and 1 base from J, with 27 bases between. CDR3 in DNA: TGTGCCAGCAGTCCTGCTATCGTACGCGGGGGACAGAGATCCTACGAGCAGTACTTC. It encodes CASSPAIVRGGQRSYEQYF.

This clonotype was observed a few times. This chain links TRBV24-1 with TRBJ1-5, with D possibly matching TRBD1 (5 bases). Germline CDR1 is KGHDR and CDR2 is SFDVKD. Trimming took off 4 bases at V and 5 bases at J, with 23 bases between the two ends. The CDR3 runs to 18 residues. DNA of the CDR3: TGTGCCACCAGTGACCCCTCGGGGGACCAAGGGATCCATCAGCCCCAGCATTTT. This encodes CATSDPSGDQGIHQPQHF.

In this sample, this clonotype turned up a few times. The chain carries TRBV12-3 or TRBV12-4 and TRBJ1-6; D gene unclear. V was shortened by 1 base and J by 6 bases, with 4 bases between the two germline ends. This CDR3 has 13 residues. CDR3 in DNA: TGTGCCAGCAGTTTAGAGGGTAATTCACCCCTCCACTTT. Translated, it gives CASSLEGNSPLHF.

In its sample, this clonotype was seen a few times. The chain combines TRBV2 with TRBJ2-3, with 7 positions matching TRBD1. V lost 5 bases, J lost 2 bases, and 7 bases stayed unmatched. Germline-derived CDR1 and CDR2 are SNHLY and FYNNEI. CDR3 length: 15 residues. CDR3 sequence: CASSQRQGYTDTQYF. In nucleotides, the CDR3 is TGTGCCAGCAGTCAAAGACAGGGTTACACAGATACGCAGTATTTT.

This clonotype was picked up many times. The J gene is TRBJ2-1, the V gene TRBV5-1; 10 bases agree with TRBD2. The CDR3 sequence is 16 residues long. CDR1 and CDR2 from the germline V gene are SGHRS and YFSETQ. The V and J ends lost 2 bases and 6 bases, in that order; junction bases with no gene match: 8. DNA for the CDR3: TGCGCCAGCAGCTTCGCCCTAGCGGGAGTGATCAATGAGCAGTTCTTC. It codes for CASSFALAGVINEQFF.

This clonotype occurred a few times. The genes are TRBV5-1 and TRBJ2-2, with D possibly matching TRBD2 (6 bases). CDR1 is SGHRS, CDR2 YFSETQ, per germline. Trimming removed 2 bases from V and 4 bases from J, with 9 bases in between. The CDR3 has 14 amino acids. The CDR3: CASSFAGSTGELFF. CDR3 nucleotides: TGCGCCAGCAGCTTTGCGGGAAGCACCGGGGAGCTGTTTTTT.

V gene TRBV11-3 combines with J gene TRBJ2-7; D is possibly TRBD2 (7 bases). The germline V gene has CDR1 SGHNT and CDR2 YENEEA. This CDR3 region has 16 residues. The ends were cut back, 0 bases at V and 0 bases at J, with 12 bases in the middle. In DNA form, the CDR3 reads TGTGCCAGCAGCTTAGATCACGGGGGGCGCTCCTACGAGCAGTACTTC. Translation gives CASSLDHGGRSYEQYF.